The 24 T cell receptor beta chains reported below all come from one sample, sequenced in a study of STAT5B mutations in CD4+ large granular lymphocyte leukemia. Some clones are missing from TCRdb's copy, which holds only in-frame ones; the method was immunoSEQ multiplex PCR. The sample holds more than 25,000 clones, 81% seen once. The sample was CD4+ T cells from blood buffy coats. All receptors come from a human donor in good health.

This clone was counted a few times. V is TRBV7-9 and J is TRBJ1-1; D not resolved. Looked up from germline, CDR1 is SEHNR and CDR2 is FQNEAQ (reference sequence). V lost 1 base to trimming and J lost 1 base, with 7 bases between them. The CDR3 length is 14 residues. The CDR3, as DNA: TGTGCCAGCAGCTTAGAAAATGGGAACACTGAAGCTTTCTTT. As protein: CASSLENGNTEAFF.

The chain recombines TRBV15 with TRBJ2-1; weak D call: TRBD2 (7 bases). V was trimmed by 5 bases and J by 3 bases, leaving 14 bases between them. The CDR3 loop spans 15 amino acids. Germline lookup yields CDR1 LNHNV and CDR2 YYDKDF (reference sequence). The CDR3 is CATSARGAGYNEQFF. Written as DNA, the CDR3 is TGTGCCACCAGCGCCCGGGGGGCCGGCTACAATGAGCAGTTCTTC.

The chain carries TRBV29-1 and TRBJ2-5; TRBD1 is a possible D gene (6 bases). CDR3 length: 14 residues. Germline CDR1 reads SQVTM; CDR2 reads ANQGSEA. V shed 3 bases and J shed 7 bases, with 18 bases lying between them. CDR3 in DNA: TGCAGCGTTGACGAGACAGGTGCGAGGGTGACCCAGTACTTC. Its translation: CSVDETGARVTQYF.

The chain joins TRBV5-4 to TRBJ2-3, with 9 nucleotides matching TRBD2. V dropped 4 bases and J dropped 7; count of bases not matched to a gene: 13. Germline CDR1 is SGHNT and CDR2 is YYREEE (reference sequence). This CDR3 contains 16 residues. The DNA of the CDR3 is TGTGCCAGCAGCCCCCTCGTGGCGGGGGGGAGGAATACGCAGTATTTT. This sequence encodes CASSPLVAGGRNTQYF.

J is TRBJ1-6 and V is TRBV28, with D uncertain. Per germline, CDR1 MDHEN and CDR2 SYDVKM. V gave up 6 bases and J gave up 14 bases, with 20 bases separating them. CDR3 length: 14 residues. The CDR3 DNA sequence: TGTGCCAGCAGCTCCCTAATGACCCCCGGGGCCCTCCACTTT. It translates to CASSSLMTPGALHF. Full variable domain (missing parts from reference TRBV28 and TRBJ1-6): DVKVTQSSRYLVKRTGEKVFLECVQDMDHENMFWYRQDPGLGLRLIYFSYDVKMKEKGDIPEGYSVSREKKERFSLILESASTNQTSMYLCASSSLMTPGALHFGNGTRLTVT.

V is TRBV6-5 and J is TRBJ1-2, with a possible D match to TRBD1 (5 bases). The V gene's germline CDR1 is MNHEY and CDR2 SVGAGI. The CDR3 sequence is 13 residues long. The V gene lost 10 bases and the J gene lost 5 bases, with 17 bases spanning the gap. The CDR3 nucleotides read TGTGCCACGACGGGACTCACCGCATATGGCTACACCTTC. Translating gives CATTGLTAYGYTF.

The sample holds one count of this clone. CDR3 loop: CASSLVAGLNEQFF. For the CDR3, the DNA is TGTGCCAGCAGCTTGGTGGCGGGTTTGAATGAGCAGTTCTTC. This chain connects TRBV5-5 to TRBJ2-1, with D perhaps matching TRBD2 (5 bases). Germline V gene data show CDR1 as SGHKS and CDR2 as YYEKEE (reference sequence). The CDR3 has 14 amino acids. V gave up 0 bases and J gave up 7 bases, with 11 bases separating them.

The rearrangement links TRBV4-1 to TRBJ2-7, with 9 bases identical to TRBD1. After removal of 0 bases from V and 5 bases from J, the junction contained 5 bases not matched to a gene. This CDR3 has 15 residues. Per the germline V gene, CDR1 is MGHRA and CDR2 is YSYEKL. The chain's CDR3 is CASSQERTGVDEQYF. The CDR3, as DNA: TGCGCCAGCAGCCAAGAGAGGACAGGGGTTGACGAGCAGTACTTC.

The chain employs TRBV6-5 and TRBJ1-2; D uncertain. Deletions cut 6 bases from V and 6 bases from J, with 14 bases between. Germline CDR1 and CDR2: MNHEY and SVGAGI. The CDR3 runs to 13 residues. CDR3 residues: CASSPVGLDGYTF. CDR3 nucleotides: TGTGCCAGCAGCCCTGTGGGTCTGGATGGCTACACCTTC.

This chain uses TRBV15 with TRBJ2-5; perhaps TRBD2 as D (5 bases). CDR1 and CDR2 (germline): LNHNV, YYDKDF (reference sequence). CDR3 length: 15 residues. Trimming stripped 0 bases from V and 4 bases from J, with 12 bases between. The CDR3 loop is CATSRDRAGLETQYF. CDR3 DNA sequence: TGTGCCACCAGCAGAGATAGGGCAGGACTAGAGACCCAGTACTTC.

The CDR3 here is CASSQALAAGTAETQYF. The CDR3, as DNA: TGCGCCAGCAGCCAAGCCCTCGCCGCGGGGACTGCGGAGACCCAGTACTTC. The chain combines TRBV4-1 with TRBJ2-5, with D perhaps TRBD2 (6 bases). The CDR3 consists of 17 residues. The ends were cut back, 1 base at V and 5 bases at J, with 20 bases in the middle. Germline V gene sequence: CDR1 MGHRA, CDR2 YSYEKL.

The chain combines TRBV5-1 with TRBJ2-1; TRBD1 matches 8 bases. V lost 3 bases and J lost 6; bases outside the gene matches: 5. Germline loops: CDR1 SGHRS, CDR2 YFSETQ. This CDR3 spans 14 amino acids. This CDR3 reads CASSSGQAINEQFF. The CDR3 region has the DNA TGCGCCAGCAGCTCGGGACAGGCCATCAATGAGCAGTTCTTC. Combining the CDR3 with reference TRBV5-1 and TRBJ2-1 gives the whole variable domain KAGVTQTPRYLIKTRGQQVTLSCSPISGHRSVSWYQQTPGQGLQFLFEYFSETQRNKGNFPGRFSGRQFSNSRSEMNVSTLELGDSALYLCASSSGQAINEQFFGPGTRLTVL.

This clone has only one observation. The J gene is TRBJ2-1, the V gene TRBV7-8; D is possibly TRBD2 (6 bases). Germline V gene data show CDR1 as SGHVS and CDR2 as FQNEAQ. V lost 0 bases and J lost 9, with 21 bases in between. This CDR3 has 17 residues. DNA of the CDR3: TGTGCCAGCAGCTTAGCATTGAGGTTCTCGCGGGATGGTGAGCAGTTCTTC. Translation: CASSLALRFSRDGEQFF.

The rearrangement links TRBV7-6 to TRBJ2-5, with unresolved D. The CDR3 totals 13 residues. Germline CDR1 reads SGHVS; CDR2 reads FNYEAQ. The ends were cut back, 5 bases at V and 4 bases at J, with 11 bases in the middle. CDR3 in DNA: TGTGCCAGCAGCCTAGTGGGTGGAGAGACCCAGTACTTC. Protein product: CASSLVGGETQYF. Based on the CDR3 plus reference TRBV7-6 and TRBJ2-5, the full variable domain is GAGVSQSPRYKVTKRGQDVALRCDPISGHVSLYWYRQALGQGPEFLTYFNYEAQQDKSGLPNDRFSAERPEGSISTLTIQRTEQRDSAMYRCASSLVGGETQYFGPGTRLLVL.

The gene calls are TRBV11-2 and TRBJ1-1; D unclear. Trimming left V 2 bases short and J 5 bases short, with 9 bases between. The CDR3 contains 13 residues. Germline V gene sequence: CDR1 SGHAT, CDR2 FQNNGV. This chain's CDR3 is CASSLLRETEAFF. DNA for the CDR3: TGTGCCAGCAGCTTACTTAGGGAGACTGAAGCTTTCTTT.

The genes are TRBV6-6 and TRBJ1-1; 8 bases match TRBD1. Germline CDR1 and CDR2: MNHNY and SVGAGI (reference sequence). J was trimmed by 3 bases and V by 0 bases; bases with no gene match: 3. The length of the CDR3 is 15 residues. CDR3: CASSYSNRGDTEAFF. CDR3 in DNA: TGTGCCAGCAGTTACTCGAACAGGGGGGACACTGAAGCTTTCTTT.

V gene TRBV7-3 combines with J gene TRBJ1-2; D may be TRBD1 (6 bases). Germline assignment: CDR1 SGHTA and CDR2 FQGTGA. This CDR3 has 13 amino acids. V was shortened by 1 base and J by 8 bases, with 11 bases between the two germline ends. CDR3 in DNA: TGTGCCAGCAGCTTAAAGGAGGGGGTCGGCTACACCTTC. It yields the protein CASSLKEGVGYTF.

This chain uses TRBV6-1 with TRBJ1-1, with 8 bases fitting TRBD1. The CDR3 has 17 amino acids. The trim removed 3 bases at V and 5 bases at J, leaving 14 bases unmatched. The germline CDR1 and CDR2 sequences are MNHNS and SASEGT. The CDR3 region is CASSEGYRTGFRTEAFF. The CDR3 DNA is TGTGCCAGCAGTGAGGGGTATAGGACAGGGTTCCGGACTGAAGCTTTCTTT.

The rearrangement links TRBV28 to TRBJ2-1, with 12 bases aligning to TRBD2. Germline lookup yields CDR1 MDHEN and CDR2 SYDVKM. The CDR3 loop spans 18 amino acids. Germline trimming cut 3 bases from V and 4 bases from J; bases unmatched to any gene: 10. The CDR3 here is CASSFWVLAGGVYNEQFF. CDR3 bases: TGTGCCAGCAGTTTCTGGGTACTAGCGGGGGGAGTGTACAATGAGCAGTTCTTC.

The count of this clone is one. The rearrangement links TRBV18 to TRBJ2-6; 7 nucleotides line up with TRBD1. Unmatched junction bases numbered 7, after V lost 5 bases and J lost 0 bases. Germline CDR1 and CDR2: KGHSH and LQKENI. The CDR3 consists of 17 residues. CDR3 protein: CASSKSGQFSGANVLTF. In DNA form, the CDR3 reads TGTGCCAGCTCAAAGTCGGGACAGTTCTCTGGGGCCAACGTCCTGACTTTC.

V is TRBV5-4 and J is TRBJ2-7; D may correspond to TRBD1 or TRBD2 (5 bases each). CDR1 is SGHNT and CDR2 is YYREEE in the germline V gene (reference sequence). Trimming pared 3 bases from V and 7 bases from J, leaving 17 bases between. This CDR3 comprises 14 residues. The CDR3 sequence: CASSSTGTLGEQYF. DNA of the CDR3: TGTGCCAGCAGCTCGACCGGGACGCTCGGAGAGCAGTACTTC.

The V call is TRBV30, the J call TRBJ1-2, with a possible D match to TRBD1 (6 bases). The CDR3 extends over 11 amino acids. The ends were cut back, 3 bases at V and 8 bases at J, with 10 bases in the middle. Germline CDR1 reads GTSNPN; CDR2 reads SVGIG (reference sequence). DNA of the CDR3: TGTGCCTGGAGATTCAGGGGCGGCTACACCTTC. This translates into CAWRFRGGYTF. The full variable domain, with the rest looked up from reference TRBV30 and TRBJ1-2, is SQTIHQWPATLVQPVGSPLSLECTVEGTSNPNLYWYRQAAGRGLQLLFYSVGIGQISSEVPQNLSASRPQDRQFILSSKKLLLSDSGFYLCAWRFRGGYTFGSGTRLTVV.

This chain joins TRBV7-2 and TRBJ1-2; D gene ambiguous. V lost 6 bases and J 0 bases, leaving 8 bases between the germline ends. Looked up from germline, CDR1 is SGHTA and CDR2 is FQGNSA. The CDR3 extends over 13 amino acids. CDR3 nucleotides: TGTGCCAGCAGTACAGATGCTAACTATGGCTACACCTTC. Translation gives CASSTDANYGYTF.

There are a few counts of this clone. The chain links TRBV10-1 to TRBJ1-3, with D perhaps matching TRBD1 (5 bases). Trimming stripped 2 bases from V and 2 bases from J, with 7 bases between. The V gene's germline CDR1 is WNHNN and CDR2 SYGVQD (reference sequence). CDR3 length: 14 residues. CDR3 residues: CASSEDSAGNTIYF. The CDR3 nucleotides read TGCGCCAGCAGTGAGGACAGCGCTGGAAACACCATATATTTT.